This T cell receptor (beta chain) was sequenced during a study of CD4 and CD8 cells across lung adenocarcinoma regions. This clonotype was seen repeatedly, ten times or more. The CDR3 has 13 amino acids. Germline-derived CDR1 and CDR2 are MNHEY and SMNVEV (reference sequence). Localized lung adenocarcinoma, a non-small cell lung cancer, affected the donors. TCRdb reanalysed the PCR reads using MiXCR and keeps one entry per CDR3 protein. The sample has 24,000 or so distinct CDR3 sequences, more than 45% seen once. The gene calls are TRBV27 and TRBJ2-5; TRBD1 or TRBD2 may be the D gene (5 bases each). The better agreement between TRBJ2-7 and the DNA end casts doubt on the J call. This clonotype originated in a male donor with lung adenocarcinoma. The CD4 and CD8 labels of this study may be unreliable. The sample was CD4+ T cells from the center of a lung tumor. CDR3 in DNA: TGTGCCAGCCGATCTACGGGGCGTTACGAGCAGTACTTC. It is translated as CASRSTGRYEQYF.